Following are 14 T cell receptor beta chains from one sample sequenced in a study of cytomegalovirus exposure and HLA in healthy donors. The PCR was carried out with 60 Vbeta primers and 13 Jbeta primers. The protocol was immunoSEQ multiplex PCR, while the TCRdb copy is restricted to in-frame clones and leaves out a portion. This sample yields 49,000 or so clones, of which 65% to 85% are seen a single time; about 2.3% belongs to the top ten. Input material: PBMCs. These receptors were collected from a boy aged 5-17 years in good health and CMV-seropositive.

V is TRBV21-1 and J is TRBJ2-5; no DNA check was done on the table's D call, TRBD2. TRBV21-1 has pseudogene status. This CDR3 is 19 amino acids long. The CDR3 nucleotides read TGTGCCAGCAGCACAAAACCCGAAGCGGGACTAGTGATACAAGAGACCCAGTACTTC. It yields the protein CASSTKPEAGLVIQETQYF.

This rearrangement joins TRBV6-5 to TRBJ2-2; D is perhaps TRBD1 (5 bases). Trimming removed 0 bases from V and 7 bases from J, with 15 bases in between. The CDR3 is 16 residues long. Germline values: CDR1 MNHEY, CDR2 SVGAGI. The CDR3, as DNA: TGTGCCAGCAGTTACTCTTTTCAGGGTTGGAACGGGGAGCTGTTTTTT. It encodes CASSYSFQGWNGELFF.

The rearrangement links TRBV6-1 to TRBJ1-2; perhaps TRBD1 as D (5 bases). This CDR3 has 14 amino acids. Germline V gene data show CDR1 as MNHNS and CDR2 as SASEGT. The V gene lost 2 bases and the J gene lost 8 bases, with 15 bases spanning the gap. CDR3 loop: CASSEQGGYGGYTF. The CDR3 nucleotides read TGTGCCAGCAGTGAACAGGGAGGCTATGGCGGCTACACCTTC.

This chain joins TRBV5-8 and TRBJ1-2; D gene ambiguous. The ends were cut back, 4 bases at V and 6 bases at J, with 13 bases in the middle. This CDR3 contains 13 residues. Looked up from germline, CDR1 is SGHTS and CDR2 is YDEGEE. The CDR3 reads CASSHDLRDGYTF. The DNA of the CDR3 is TGTGCCAGCAGCCACGATCTTCGGGATGGCTACACCTTC. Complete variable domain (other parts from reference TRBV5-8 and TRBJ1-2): EAGVTQSPTHLIKTRGQQATLRCSPISGHTSVYWYQQALGLGLQFLLWYDEGEERNRGNFPPRFSGRQFPNYSSELNVNALELEDSALYLCASSHDLRDGYTFGSGTRLTVV.

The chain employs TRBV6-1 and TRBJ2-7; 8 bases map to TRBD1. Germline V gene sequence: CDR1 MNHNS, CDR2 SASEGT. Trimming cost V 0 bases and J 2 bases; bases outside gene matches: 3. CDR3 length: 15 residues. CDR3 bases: TGTGCCAGCAGTGAAGCAGGGACAGGACCCTACGAGCAGTACTTC. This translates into CASSEAGTGPYEQYF.

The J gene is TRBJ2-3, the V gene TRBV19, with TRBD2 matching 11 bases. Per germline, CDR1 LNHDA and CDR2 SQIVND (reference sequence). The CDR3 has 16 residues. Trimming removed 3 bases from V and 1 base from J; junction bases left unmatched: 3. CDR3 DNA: TGTGCCAGTAGTATTGAACTAGCGGGGGGCACAGATACGCAGTATTTT. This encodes CASSIELAGGTDTQYF.

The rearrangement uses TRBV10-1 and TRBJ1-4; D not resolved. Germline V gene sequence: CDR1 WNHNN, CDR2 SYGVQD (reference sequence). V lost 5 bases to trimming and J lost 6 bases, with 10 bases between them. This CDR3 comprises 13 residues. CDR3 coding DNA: TGCGCCAGCAGTCGTGTCGGAGATGAAAAACTGTTTTTT. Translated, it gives CASSRVGDEKLFF.

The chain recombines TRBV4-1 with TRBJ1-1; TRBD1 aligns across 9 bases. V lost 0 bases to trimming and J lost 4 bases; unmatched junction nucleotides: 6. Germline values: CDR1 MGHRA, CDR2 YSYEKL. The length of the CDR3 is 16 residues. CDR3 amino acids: CASSQDKGQGGTEAFF. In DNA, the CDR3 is TGCGCCAGCAGCCAAGATAAGGGACAGGGAGGCACTGAAGCTTTCTTT.

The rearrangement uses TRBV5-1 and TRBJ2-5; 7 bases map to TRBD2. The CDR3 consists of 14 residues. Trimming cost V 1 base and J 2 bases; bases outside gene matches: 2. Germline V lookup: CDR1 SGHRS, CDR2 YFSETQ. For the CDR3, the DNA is TGCGCCAGCAGCTTGTTGCGGGGGCAAGAGACCCAGTACTTC. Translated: CASSLLRGQETQYF. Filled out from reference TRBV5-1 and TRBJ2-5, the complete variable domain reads KAGVTQTPRYLIKTRGQQVTLSCSPISGHRSVSWYQQTPGQGLQFLFEYFSETQRNKGNFPGRFSGRQFSNSRSEMNVSTLELGDSALYLCASSLLRGQETQYFGPGTRLLVL.

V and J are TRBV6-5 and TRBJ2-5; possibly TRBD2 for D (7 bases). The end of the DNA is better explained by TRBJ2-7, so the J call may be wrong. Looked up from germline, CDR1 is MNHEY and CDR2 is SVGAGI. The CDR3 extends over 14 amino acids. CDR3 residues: CASSYGGGRYEQYF. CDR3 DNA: TGTGCCAGCAGTTACGGGGGGGGCCGGTACGAGCAGTACTTC.

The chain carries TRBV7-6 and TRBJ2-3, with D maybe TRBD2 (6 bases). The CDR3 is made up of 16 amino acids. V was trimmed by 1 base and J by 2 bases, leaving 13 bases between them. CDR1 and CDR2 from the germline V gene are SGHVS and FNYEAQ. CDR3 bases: TGTGCCAGCAGCTTAGTGGCTAGCGACCTCACAGATACGCAGTATTTT. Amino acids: CASSLVASDLTDTQYF.

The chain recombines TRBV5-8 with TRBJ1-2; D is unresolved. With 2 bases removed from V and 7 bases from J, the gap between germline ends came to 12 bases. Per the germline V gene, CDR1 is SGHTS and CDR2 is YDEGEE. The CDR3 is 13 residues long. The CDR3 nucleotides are TGTGCCAGCAGCTTTAGGTTGGCTAGTGGCTACACCTTC. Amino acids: CASSFRLASGYTF.

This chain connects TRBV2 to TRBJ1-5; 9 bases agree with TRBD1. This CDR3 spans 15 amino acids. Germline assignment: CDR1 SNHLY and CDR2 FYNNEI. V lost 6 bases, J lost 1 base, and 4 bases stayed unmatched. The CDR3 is CASRGQGLSNQPQHF. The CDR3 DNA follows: TGTGCCAGCAGAGGACAGGGGTTGAGCAATCAGCCCCAGCATTTT.

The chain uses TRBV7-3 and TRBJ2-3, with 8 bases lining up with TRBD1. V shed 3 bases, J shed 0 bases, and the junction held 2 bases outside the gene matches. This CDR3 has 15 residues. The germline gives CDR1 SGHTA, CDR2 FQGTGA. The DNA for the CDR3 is TGTGCCAGCAGCTTGGGACAGGTTAGCACAGATACGCAGTATTTT. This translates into CASSLGQVSTDTQYF.